This T cell receptor (beta chain) was profiled in a study of blood T cell repertoires in COVID-19. Study-wide context: Some COVID-19 samples were acute and others convalescent; all came from the United States, Italy and Spain. In each case, the material was cDNA or gDNA derived from T cells, B-cell-depleted T cells, or PBMCs.

The germline V gene encodes CDR1 SNHLY and CDR2 FYNNEI. The CDR3 covers 15 residues. V lost 6 bases, J lost 4 bases, and 16 bases lay in between. Authors' analysis steps: How many nucleated cells were present was estimated from reference gene primer amplification. Only in-frame clones appear in the TCRdb table, and some are missing; sequencing was by immunoSEQ multiplex PCR. The D gene and trimming were derived from the DNA, and the V and J assignments and clone size from that table. The data hold about 86,000 clones, with approximately 83% observed a single time. The material sequenced was peripheral blood. The genes are TRBV2 and TRBJ2-1, with D possibly TRBD1 on 5 matching bases. The receptor's source is an elderly woman with active or convalescent COVID-19. In nucleotides, the CDR3 is TGTGCCAGCAGGGTAAACAGGAACATTTACAATGAGCAGTTCTTC. Translating it yields CASRVNRNIYNEQFF. The variable domain in full, with the rest retrieved from reference TRBV2 and TRBJ2-1, is EPEVTQTPSHQVTQMGQEVILRCVPISNHLYFYWYRQILGQKVEFLVSFYNNEISEKSEIFDDQFSVERPDGSNFTLKIRSTKLEDSAMYFCASRVNRNIYNEQFFGPGTRLTVL.